This passage covers 27 T cell receptor beta chains from one sample sequenced in a study of cytomegalovirus exposure and HLA in healthy donors. Researchers ran the PCR with 60 Vbeta and 13 Jbeta primers. Sequenced by immunoSEQ multiplex PCR; TCRdb stores in-frame clones only, minus some. The profile shows about 140,000 clones, around 65% of them singletons. Material: PBMCs. These receptors all stem from a woman in her sixties or seventies in good health and CMV-seronegative.

The CDR3 DNA reads as TGTGCCAGCAGCTTTCGCGGGGGGGATACGCAGTATTTT. The encoded protein is CASSFRGGDTQYF. The chain is built from TRBV7-2 and TRBJ2-3; 8 bases match TRBD2. J gave up 6 bases and V 3 bases, and 2 bases lay outside the gene matches. CDR3 size: 13 residues. The germline V gene has CDR1 SGHTA and CDR2 FQGNSA.

The chain employs TRBV18 and TRBJ1-5, with 9 bases aligning to TRBD1. Germline V CDR1 and CDR2: KGHSH, LQKENI. V dropped 3 bases and J dropped 4; count of bases not matched to a gene: 4. This CDR3 region has 15 residues. The CDR3 coding sequence is TGTGCCAGCTCACCTGAACAGGGGGCTAATCAGCCCCAGCATTTT. Translating gives CASSPEQGANQPQHF.

V and J are TRBV27 and TRBJ1-5; D may be TRBD1 (5 bases). The CDR3 loop spans 14 amino acids. Trimming pared 5 bases from V and 1 base from J, leaving 9 bases between. CDR1 is MNHEY and CDR2 is SMNVEV in the germline V gene (reference sequence). The CDR3 DNA sequence: TGTGCCAGCAGTAAGGGGTTGAGCAATCAGCCCCAGCATTTT. Protein: CASSKGLSNQPQHF.

V is TRBV28 and J is TRBJ1-5; 11 bases align to TRBD1. The CDR3 is 15 residues long. The V segment lost 5 bases and the J segment 4 bases; nucleotides outside the gene matches: 4. The germline V gene has CDR1 MDHEN and CDR2 SYDVKM. This CDR3 is CASSPGQGVNQPQHF. The CDR3 region has the DNA TGTGCCAGCAGTCCGGGACAGGGGGTTAATCAGCCCCAGCATTTT.

This clone was seen only once. V and J are TRBV6-1 and TRBJ2-7, with a possible D match to TRBD1 (6 bases). Trimming pared 6 bases from V and 3 bases from J, leaving 9 bases between. The CDR3 loop spans 12 amino acids. CDR1 and CDR2 (germline): MNHNS, SASEGT. As DNA, the CDR3 is TGTGCCAGCAGCGGACAGAACTACGAGCAGTACTTC. Its protein is CASSGQNYEQYF.

This clone was detected only once. In DNA form, the CDR3 reads TGTGCCAGCAGCACCCGAACAGGGGCGTACGAGCAGTACTTC. Amino acid sequence: CASSTRTGAYEQYF. The chain employs TRBV14 and TRBJ2-7; 7 bases fit TRBD1. CDR3 size: 14 residues. Per germline, CDR1 SGHDN and CDR2 FVKESK. Unmatched junction bases numbered 8, after V lost 5 bases and J lost 4 bases.

The rearrangement uses TRBV2 and TRBJ2-1; 11 positions match TRBD2. The CDR3 contains 14 residues. Germline V gene lookup returns CDR1 SNHLY and CDR2 FYNNEI. V shed 9 bases and J 5 bases; nucleotides not matched to a gene: 6. Here the CDR3 reads CASILAGAHNEQFF. CDR3 coding DNA: TGTGCCAGTATACTAGCGGGGGCTCACAATGAGCAGTTCTTC.

The J gene is TRBJ2-2, the V gene TRBV2, with D perhaps TRBD2 (6 bases). With 6 bases removed from V and 4 bases from J, the gap between germline ends came to 12 bases. There are 14 residues in the CDR3. From germline, CDR1 is SNHLY and CDR2 FYNNEI. The DNA for the CDR3 is TGTGCCAGCAGCCCCGGGAGTTTCACCGGGGAGCTGTTTTTT. Amino acid sequence: CASSPGSFTGELFF.

The V call is TRBV5-4, the J call TRBJ1-2, with D possibly matching TRBD1 (5 bases). The V and J ends lost 0 bases and 4 bases respectively, with 10 bases between them. CDR3 size: 14 residues. Germline V gene sequence: CDR1 SGHNT, CDR2 YYREEE (reference sequence). CDR3 residues: CASSLDPGSYGYTF. The CDR3 nucleotides read TGTGCCAGCAGCTTGGATCCAGGGTCCTATGGCTACACCTTC. Full variable domain (missing parts from reference TRBV5-4 and TRBJ1-2): ETGVTQSPTHLIKTRGQQVTLRCSSQSGHNTVSWYQQALGQGPQFIFQYYREEENGRGNFPPRFSGLQFPNYSSELNVNALELDDSALYLCASSLDPGSYGYTFGSGTRLTVV.

This clone was observed a single time. The V gene is TRBV29-1, the J gene TRBJ2-3; 11 bases are a match to TRBD2. Germline assignment: CDR1 SQVTM and CDR2 ANQGSEA. The length of the CDR3 is 15 residues. The junction had 8 bases not matched to a gene; V was cut back by 7 bases and J by 2 bases. This chain's CDR3 is CSAVTSGGYTDTQYF. In nucleotides, the CDR3 is TGCAGCGCCGTAACTAGCGGGGGCTACACAGATACGCAGTATTTT.

J is TRBJ1-4 and V is TRBV4-3; 8 nucleotides match TRBD1. The length of the CDR3 is 14 residues. With V trimmed by 2 bases and J by 7 bases, 3 bases remained unmatched. Germline V gene data show CDR1 as LGHNA and CDR2 as YSLEER. The CDR3 sequence: CASSQPDRGEKLFF. The CDR3 DNA reads TGCGCCAGCAGCCAACCAGACAGGGGTGAAAAACTGTTTTTT.

This CDR3 is CASSLRPGGTEAFF. CDR3 DNA: TGTGCCAGCAGCCTCCGCCCAGGGGGCACTGAAGCTTTCTTT. The rearrangement joins TRBV7-2 to TRBJ1-1; 7 positions agree with TRBD1. The CDR3 runs to 14 residues. The V segment lost 5 bases and the J segment 4 bases; nucleotides outside the gene matches: 7. CDR1 and CDR2 (germline): SGHTA, FQGNSA.

This chain connects TRBV29-1 to TRBJ2-5, with TRBD1 identical over 9 bases. With 7 bases clipped from V and 4 bases from J, the junction kept 7 bases outside the gene matches. CDR3 length: 13 residues. The V gene's germline CDR1 is SQVTM and CDR2 ANQGSEA. The CDR3 DNA sequence: TGCAGCGCTGGGGGACAGGGAATAGAGACCCAGTACTTC. Protein sequence: CSAGGQGIETQYF.

This chain joins TRBV9 and TRBJ2-1; D possibly corresponds to TRBD2 (5 bases). CDR3 length equals 14 residues. Per the germline V gene, CDR1 is SGDLS and CDR2 is YYNGEE. Trimming pared 0 bases from V and 7 bases from J, leaving 11 bases between. The CDR3 DNA is TGTGCCAGCAGCGTAGGATCCGGCGGGAATGAGCAGTTCTTC. Protein sequence: CASSVGSGGNEQFF.

V usage is TRBV27 and J usage is TRBJ1-4; the D gene is possibly TRBD1 (6 bases). This CDR3 region has 14 residues. Trimming cost V 10 bases and J 8 bases, with 20 bases left between them. From germline, CDR1 is MNHEY and CDR2 SMNVEV (reference sequence). The CDR3: CATGHRDISEKLFF. The CDR3 nucleotides are TGTGCCACCGGACACAGGGATATTAGCGAAAAACTGTTTTTT.

This clone was seen only a few times. The chain employs TRBV6-6 and TRBJ2-3, with 11 bases aligning to TRBD1. V trimming: 6 bases; J trimming: 1 base; junction bases outside the gene matches: 6. This CDR3 region has 16 residues. Germline V gives CDR1 MNHNY, CDR2 SVGAGI (reference sequence). The CDR3 loop is CASRDGQGARTDTQYF. The CDR3, as DNA: TGTGCCAGCAGGGACGGACAGGGGGCTCGCACAGATACGCAGTATTTT.

The chain couples TRBV5-1 to TRBJ2-3; D may be TRBD1 (5 bases). Germline lookup yields CDR1 SGHRS and CDR2 YFSETQ. The CDR3 contains 15 residues. V was cut by 0 bases and J by 5 bases, with 13 bases left in between. CDR3 residues: CASSLEAGRVDTQYF. As DNA, the CDR3 is TGCGCCAGCAGCTTGGAGGCAGGGCGCGTAGATACGCAGTATTTT.

Only one count was recorded for this clone. This chain uses TRBV4-1 with TRBJ2-2, with TRBD2 identical over 12 bases. Losses at the gene ends were 1 base for V and 7 bases for J; bases not matched to a gene: 7. Germline V gene sequence: CDR1 MGHRA, CDR2 YSYEKL. The CDR3 sequence is 17 residues long. The CDR3 DNA reads TGCGCCAGCAGCCAAGTCCCGACTAGCGGGGGAGGCGGGGAGCTGTTTTTT. Protein sequence: CASSQVPTSGGGGELFF.

The chain is built from TRBV4-1 and TRBJ2-1; 10 bases match TRBD2. Germline CDR1 reads MGHRA; CDR2 reads YSYEKL. With 0 bases clipped from V and 5 bases from J, the junction kept 4 bases outside the gene matches. The CDR3 loop spans 16 amino acids. The CDR3 bases are TGCGCCAGCAGCCAAGATACTAGCGGGACCCACAATGAGCAGTTCTTC. Residues: CASSQDTSGTHNEQFF.

This chain links TRBV11-2 with TRBJ2-1, with 9 bases lining up with TRBD1. The V and J ends lost 3 bases and 6 bases, in that order; junction bases with no gene match: 12. The CDR3 is 17 residues long. Germline V CDR1 and CDR2: SGHAT, FQNNGV. CDR3 DNA: TGTGCCAGCAGCTTCGGACCGGGACAGGGTGTAACCAATGAGCAGTTCTTC. It is translated as CASSFGPGQGVTNEQFF.

This clone has only a few counts. V usage is TRBV29-1 and J usage is TRBJ2-1; possible D gene TRBD2, 5 bases. Germline lookup yields CDR1 SQVTM and CDR2 ANQGSEA. V was clipped by 0 bases and J by 12 bases, with 15 bases between them. The CDR3 sequence is 13 residues long. The CDR3 coding sequence is TGCAGCGTTGAAGATCAGCGGAGGATAGGGCAGTTCTTC. Protein product: CSVEDQRRIGQFF.

This chain uses TRBV5-1 with TRBJ1-1; D gene ambiguous. CDR1 and CDR2 from the germline V gene are SGHRS and YFSETQ. V lost 2 bases to trimming and J lost 3 bases, with 8 bases between them. The CDR3 has 13 residues. CDR3 sequence: CASSFGQYTEAFF. The CDR3 DNA sequence: TGCGCCAGCAGCTTTGGGCAGTACACTGAAGCTTTCTTT.

This chain uses TRBV6-1 with TRBJ2-7, with D possibly being TRBD2 (6 bases). The CDR3 sequence is 15 residues long. The V and J ends lost 4 bases and 0 bases respectively, with 13 bases between them. CDR1 is MNHNS, CDR2 SASEGT, per germline. The CDR3 bases are TGTGCCAGCAGTGCTGGAGGGGAACCCTCCTACGAGCAGTACTTC. Protein sequence: CASSAGGEPSYEQYF.

The V gene is TRBV6-1, the J gene TRBJ2-7, with D possibly matching TRBD1 (5 bases). V dropped 5 bases and J dropped 0 bases, with 11 bases sitting between them. This CDR3 spans 14 amino acids. Germline V CDR1 and CDR2: MNHNS, SASEGT. DNA of the CDR3: TGTGCCAGCAGTCAGGGTAGCTCCTCCTACGAGCAGTACTTC. Encoded protein: CASSQGSSSYEQYF.

This clone showed up just once. This chain links TRBV7-9 with TRBJ2-7; possibly TRBD1 for D (6 bases). Germline V gives CDR1 SEHNR, CDR2 FQNEAQ (reference sequence). This CDR3 spans 12 amino acids. The CDR3 DNA is TGTTCCACCGACAGGACAGCCTACGAGCAGTACTTC. The encoded protein is CSTDRTAYEQYF.

This clone has a handful of counts. The V gene is TRBV19, the J gene TRBJ2-4; D might be TRBD1 (6 bases). The CDR3 contains 12 residues. Trimming shortened V by 4 bases and J by 7 bases, and 8 bases separated the two germline ends. The germline V gene has CDR1 LNHDA and CDR2 SQIVND (reference sequence). Here the CDR3 reads CASSKQGNIQYF. In DNA, the CDR3 is TGTGCCAGTAGTAAACAGGGCAACATTCAGTACTTC.

The chain joins TRBV6-6 to TRBJ1-6; D is perhaps TRBD1 (5 bases). The V end was cut by 7 bases, the J end by 10 bases, with 17 bases between. CDR3 size: 14 residues. CDR1 is MNHNY, CDR2 SVGAGI, per germline (reference sequence). CDR3 nucleotide sequence: TGTGCCAGCACCCAAGTGGGGGGATACTCACCCCTCCACTTT. Translating it yields CASTQVGGYSPLHF.